The rows below give T cell receptor beta chains drawn from one sample of a study of beta chain features in type 1 diabetes. Only in-frame clones appear in the TCRdb table, and some are missing; sequencing was by immunoSEQ multiplex PCR. The repertoire holds some 410,000 clones, with roughly 13% as singletons. Sequenced material: naive CD4+ T cells from blood. These receptors were collected from a man in his thirties or forties in good health. CDR3s include the opening cysteine and the closing phenylalanine or tryptophan. The order of the fields is D gene, V gene, clone size, J gene, CDR3 DNA, CDR3 protein. A D gene is named only where the DNA matches it firmly. The size field is filled for only some rows; it gives once, few, many or a size class.

-	TRBV6-5	-	TRBJ1-1	TGTGCCAGCAGTTACTCGCATTCCGGGAACACTGAAGCTTTCTTT	CASSYSHSGNTEAFF
TRBD2	TRBV7-2	few	TRBJ2-5	TGTGCCAGCAGGAGGGCTAGCGGGAGCGAGACCCAGTACTTC	CASRRASGSETQYF
-	TRBV30	few	TRBJ2-5	TGTGCCTGGACCCACCCCGGGACATTTCAAGAGACCCAGTACTTC	CAWTHPGTFQETQYF
-	TRBV4-1	few	TRBJ2-4	TGCGCCAGCAGCCAAGTCCGGGAGACAGGTGTAACCAAAAACATTCAGTACTTC	CASSQVRETGVTKNIQYF
TRBD2	TRBV15	-	TRBJ2-5	TGTGCCACCAGCAGAGAGGGGGGGTGGTCCTTCGAGACCCAGTACTTC	CATSREGGWSFETQYF
-	TRBV2	-	TRBJ2-5	TGTGCCAGCAGCCCGAGCCACCAAGAGACCCAGTACTTC	CASSPSHQETQYF
TRBD1	TRBV7-2	-	TRBJ1-4	TGTGCCAGCAGCTCGACAGGGCTGAATGAAAAACTGTTTTTT	CASSSTGLNEKLFF
-	TRBV20-1	few	TRBJ1-1	TGCAGTGCTAGAGAGGATGAGGGAGCTTTCTTT	CSAREDEGAFF
-	TRBV7-2	-	TRBJ2-5	TGTGCCAGCAGCGACGGACTGGGGGAGACCCAGTACTTC	CASSDGLGETQYF
-	TRBV7-9	few	TRBJ1-4	TGTGCCAGCAGCAGATCGGCAGGTGAAAAACTGTTTTTT	CASSRSAGEKLFF
-	TRBV2	few	TRBJ2-1	TGTGCCAGCAGCCCGCGGTTTACGGGCTACTTCTTC	CASSPRFTGYFF
TRBD2	TRBV15	-	TRBJ2-1	TGTGCCACCAGCAAATTCGCCGGGACTAGCGCACACAATGAGCAGTTCTTC	CATSKFAGTSAHNEQFF
-	TRBV7-9	-	TRBJ1-6	TGTGCCAGCAGCTTAGGCCCTCGGGGACCAGGCTTGGGTAATTCACCCCTCCACTTT	CASSLGPRGPGLGNSPLHF
-	TRBV10-3	-	TRBJ2-1	TGTGCCATCAGGGATTCCTACAATGAGCAGTTCTTC	CAIRDSYNEQFF
TRBD2	TRBV10-3	once	TRBJ2-3	TGTGCCATCACCAAGACTAGCGGGGCCTCTAGCACAGATACGCAGTATTTT	CAITKTSGASSTDTQYF
TRBD1	TRBV29-1	-	TRBJ1-5	TGCAGCGTTGCCCAGGGGGGAATTCAGCCCCAGCATTTT	CSVAQGGIQPQHF
-	TRBV6-1	-	TRBJ1-5	TGTGCCAGCAGTGATAGCGGGGGTTGGCAGCCCCAGCATTTT	CASSDSGGWQPQHF
TRBD1	TRBV12-5	-	TRBJ2-1	TGTGCTAGTGGCCCGGGACAGGGGTTAAGCAATGAGCAGTTCTTC	CASGPGQGLSNEQFF
-	TRBV9	few	TRBJ1-3	TGTGCCAGCAGCGTAGGACAGACTAACACCATATATTTT	CASSVGQTNTIYF
TRBD1	TRBV18	-	TRBJ1-1	TGTGCCAGCTCACCACGACAGGGTCCCATGAACACTGAAGCTTTCTTT	CASSPRQGPMNTEAFF
-	TRBV13	few	TRBJ2-7	TGTGCCAGCAGAAAAAGGGGAACTGGTCTCCACGAGCAGTACTTC	CASRKRGTGLHEQYF
TRBD1	TRBV28	-	TRBJ2-7	TGTGCCAGTTGGACAGGGGAGAGCGAGCAGTACTTC	CASWTGESEQYF
TRBD1	TRBV7-8	few	TRBJ1-5	TGTGCCAGCAGCCTGGGACAGGCCACCAGTCAGCCCCAGCATTTT	CASSLGQATSQPQHF
-	TRBV12-5	many	TRBJ2-1	TGTGCTAGTGGTCCCCGCCATGAGCAGTTCTTC	CASGPRHEQFF
TRBD2	TRBV4-1	-	TRBJ2-1	TGCGCCAGCAGCCAAGAAACGGGCGGGGGTTCGTACAACGGGCAGTTCTTC	CASSQETGGGSYNGQFF
-	TRBV14	few	TRBJ1-4	TGTGCCAGCAGCCCCTTGGGGCGGGAAGCAACTAATGAAAAACTGTTTTTT	CASSPLGREATNEKLFF
-	TRBV9	-	TRBJ2-5	TGTGCCAGCAGCGTGGGCGGTTCGGGGACCCAGTACTTC	CASSVGGSGTQYF
TRBD1	TRBV5-1	-	TRBJ1-1	TGCGCCAGCAGCTTGGGACAGGGAGGTACTGAAGCTTTCTTT	CASSLGQGGTEAFF
TRBD2	TRBV7-2	-	TRBJ2-5	TGTGCCAGCAGCCCCAAGGGGATCGGCGGGGGAGGCGGGACCCAGTACTTC	CASSPKGIGGGGGTQYF
-	TRBV29-1	many	TRBJ2-4	TGCAGCGTCGGACTGGCACGTTCCATTCAGTACTTC	CSVGLARSIQYF